Included here is one T cell receptor beta chain sequence, with context. CD4+ cells underwent separation, giving CD45RA+ naive and CD45RA-negative memory subsets. This sample was taken from a study of shared clonotypes between healthy human individuals. Repertoires were generated with immunoSEQ multiplex PCR, while TCRdb's copy carries only in-frame clones and drops some. The sample contains roughly 1,000,000 clones, approximately 80% of which appear only once. V lost 3 bases and J lost 1, with 6 bases in between. Germline CDR1 reads WNHNN; CDR2 reads SYGVQD (reference sequence). The CDR3 sequence is 13 residues long.

The receptor comes from a man aged 18 to 29 in good health. Some clones in this sample may be carry-over from other donors' samples. The V gene is TRBV10-1, the J gene TRBJ1-1; D is uncertain. Sample: memory CD4+ T cells from PBMCs. Described subset: CD45RA-negative fraction. This CDR3 reads CASSEAPNTEAFF. For the CDR3, the DNA is TGCGCCAGCAGTGAAGCGCCGAACACTGAAGCTTTCTTT.